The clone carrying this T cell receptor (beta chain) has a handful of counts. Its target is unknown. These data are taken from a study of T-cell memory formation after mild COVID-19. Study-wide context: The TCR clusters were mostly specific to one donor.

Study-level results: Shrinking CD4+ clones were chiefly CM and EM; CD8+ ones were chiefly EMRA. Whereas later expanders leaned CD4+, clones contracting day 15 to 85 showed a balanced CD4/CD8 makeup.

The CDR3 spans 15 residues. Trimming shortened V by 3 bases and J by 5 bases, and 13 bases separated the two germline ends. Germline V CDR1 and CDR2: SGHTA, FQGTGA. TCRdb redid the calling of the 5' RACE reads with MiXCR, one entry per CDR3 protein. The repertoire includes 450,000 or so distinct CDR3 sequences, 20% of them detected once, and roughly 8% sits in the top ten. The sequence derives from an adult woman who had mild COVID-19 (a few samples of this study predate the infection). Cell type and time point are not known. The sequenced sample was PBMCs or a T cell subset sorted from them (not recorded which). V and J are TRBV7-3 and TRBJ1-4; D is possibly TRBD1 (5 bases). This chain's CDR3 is CASSFGPGANEKLFF. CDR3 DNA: TGTGCCAGCAGCTTCGGTCCTGGGGCGAATGAAAAACTGTTTTTT.